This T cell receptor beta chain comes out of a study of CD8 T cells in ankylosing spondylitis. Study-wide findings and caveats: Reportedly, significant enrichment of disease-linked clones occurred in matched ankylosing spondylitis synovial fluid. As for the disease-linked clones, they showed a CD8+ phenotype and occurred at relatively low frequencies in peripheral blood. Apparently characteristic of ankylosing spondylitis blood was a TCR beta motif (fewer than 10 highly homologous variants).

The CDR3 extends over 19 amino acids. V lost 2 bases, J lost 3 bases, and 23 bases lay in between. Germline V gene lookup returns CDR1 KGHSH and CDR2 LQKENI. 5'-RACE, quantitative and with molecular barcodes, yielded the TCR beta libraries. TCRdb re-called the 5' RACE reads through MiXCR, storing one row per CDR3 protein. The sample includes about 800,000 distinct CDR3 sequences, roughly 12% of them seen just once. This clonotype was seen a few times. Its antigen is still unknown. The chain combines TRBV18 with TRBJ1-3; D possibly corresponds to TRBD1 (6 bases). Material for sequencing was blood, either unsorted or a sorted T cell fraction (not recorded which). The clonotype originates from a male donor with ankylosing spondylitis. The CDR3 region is CASSPILTSLGARGNTIYF. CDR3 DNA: TGTGCCAGCTCACCAATATTAACCTCTTTGGGGGCACGTGGAAACACCATATATTTT.